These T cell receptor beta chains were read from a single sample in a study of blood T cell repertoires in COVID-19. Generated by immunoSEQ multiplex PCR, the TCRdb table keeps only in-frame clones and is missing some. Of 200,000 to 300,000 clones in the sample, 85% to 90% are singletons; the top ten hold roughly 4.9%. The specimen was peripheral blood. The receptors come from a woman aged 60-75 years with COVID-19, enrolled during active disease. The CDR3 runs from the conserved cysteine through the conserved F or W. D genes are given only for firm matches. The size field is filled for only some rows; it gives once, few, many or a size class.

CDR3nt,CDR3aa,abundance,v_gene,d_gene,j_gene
TGTGCCAGCAGCTGGACTAGCGGGAGGGGGGCCTACAATGAGCAGTTCTTC,CASSWTSGRGAYNEQFF,-,TRBV6-2/TRBV6-3,TRBD2,TRBJ2-1
TGTGCCTGGAGTGGCGGGTTACAGGGGATGGTCTATGGCTACACCTTC,CAWSGGLQGMVYGYTF,-,TRBV30,TRBD1,TRBJ1-2
TGTGCCAGTAGTACCACAGGGGGCCAGCAAAAACTGTTTTTT,CASSTTGGQQKLFF,-,TRBV19,TRBD1,TRBJ1-4
TGCGCCAGCGATTGGGACAGGGGGCTCAATCAGCCCCAGCATTTT,CASDWDRGLNQPQHF,-,TRBV10-2,TRBD1,TRBJ1-5
TGCGCCAGCAGCGCGGGCCTGAACACTGAAGCTTTCTTT,CASSAGLNTEAFF,-,TRBV5-1,-,TRBJ1-1
TGTGCCAGCAGTTGGGGACCGGGACTAGCGGGACAAGAGCAGTTCTTC,CASSWGPGLAGQEQFF,-,TRBV6-5,TRBD2,TRBJ2-1
TGCGCCAGCAGCTCAAGGACCGGGAAAGAGACCCAGTACTTC,CASSSRTGKETQYF,-,TRBV5-1,-,TRBJ2-5
TGTGCCAGCAGTTTAGTGGACGGGGTAACTGAAGCTTTCTTT,CASSLVDGVTEAFF,-,TRBV27,-,TRBJ1-1
TGTGCCAGCAGCGTAGACATCTGGGACAGGGGGTCTACCGGGGAGCTGTTTTTT,CASSVDIWDRGSTGELFF,-,TRBV9,TRBD1,TRBJ2-2
TGTGCCAGCAGCCGACCAGCGGCTTTGGCAGATACGCAGTATTTT,CASSRPAALADTQYF,-,TRBV11-2,-,TRBJ2-3
TGTGCCAGCACGGGACAGGGGGTAGGCACGCAGTATTTT,CASTGQGVGTQYF,-,TRBV2,TRBD1,TRBJ2-3
TGTGCCAGCTCACCCAACCTGAGGCCGCAGCACCTCTATGGCTACACCTTC,CASSPNLRPQHLYGYTF,-,TRBV18,-,TRBJ1-2
TGCAGCGTCCGCGCAGGGACAGGGGGCAATCAGCCCCAGCATTTT,CSVRAGTGGNQPQHF,-,TRBV29-1,TRBD1,TRBJ1-5
TGTGCCAGCAGTACAGGGACAGGACGGGCCGATGGCTACACCTTC,CASSTGTGRADGYTF,-,TRBV25-1,TRBD1,TRBJ1-2
TGTGCCAGCAGCACCCAGCGGTCACCCCTCCACTTT,CASSTQRSPLHF,few,TRBV2,-,TRBJ1-6
TGTGCCAGCAGCTTGGCCGTTCGGTCGAACACTGAAGCTTTCTTT,CASSLAVRSNTEAFF,-,TRBV5-4,-,TRBJ1-1
TGTGCCAGCTCACGCTTAGGGACAGACACTGAAGCTTTCTTT,CASSRLGTDTEAFF,-,TRBV18,TRBD1,TRBJ1-1
TGTGCCAGCCGCCGGAACGAGGACGAGCAGTACTTC,CASRRNEDEQYF,once,TRBV6-5,-,TRBJ2-7
TGTGCCAGCAGCTTGGAACAGGGACCGTATGGCTACACCTTC,CASSLEQGPYGYTF,-,TRBV5-4,-,TRBJ1-2
TGTGCCAGCAGTGAAAGCGGGAGGACCTCCTACGAGCAGTACTTC,CASSESGRTSYEQYF,-,TRBV6-1,TRBD2,TRBJ2-7
TGTGCCAGCAGCCGAAGTGCAGGGTCCTACGAGCAGTACTTC,CASSRSAGSYEQYF,few,TRBV7-6,-,TRBJ2-7
TGTGCCAGTAGTCGGGGACAGGGAAACATTCAGTACTTC,CASSRGQGNIQYF,-,TRBV19,TRBD1,TRBJ2-4
TGTGCCAGCTCGCGGGAATCTGTTCACAATGAGCAGTTCTTC,CASSRESVHNEQFF,once,TRBV6-5,-,TRBJ2-1
TGCGCCAGCACCTGGGACAGAGGCCCAGATACGCAGTATTTT,CASTWDRGPDTQYF,-,TRBV23-1,TRBD1,TRBJ2-3
TGTGCCAGCAGCGTTAGCGGCCCTCAAGAGACCCAGTACTTC,CASSVSGPQETQYF,few,TRBV9,-,TRBJ2-5
TGTGCCAGCAGTCCCGAGGGCGCCTCTGGAAACACCATATATTTT,CASSPEGASGNTIYF,-,TRBV5-6,-,TRBJ1-3
TGTGCCAGCACCCGACTAGCGGGAGGGGGCACCGGGGAGCTGTTTTTT,CASTRLAGGGTGELFF,-,TRBV2,TRBD2,TRBJ2-2
TGTGCCAGCAGTTTGGGTCAGGGTAACACCGGGGAGCTGTTTTTT,CASSLGQGNTGELFF,-,TRBV28,-,TRBJ2-2
TGTGCCAGCAGTTACGAAAACAGGGGGCCTGAAGCTTTCTTT,CASSYENRGPEAFF,-,TRBV6-5,TRBD1,TRBJ1-1
TGTGCCAGCAGCCAGGCCAGGGGGTTGTCGAACACTGAAGCTTTCTTT,CASSQARGLSNTEAFF,-,TRBV3-1/TRBV3-2,TRBD1,TRBJ1-1
TGTGCCAGTAACGAGGCAGGGTTTGGCAATCAGCCCCAGCATTTT,CASNEAGFGNQPQHF,-,TRBV19,-,TRBJ1-5
TGTGCCAGCTCACCAGATACCGGGACAGGGTTTGGCTACACCTTC,CASSPDTGTGFGYTF,once,TRBV18,TRBD1,TRBJ1-2
TGTGCCAGCAGCCAGACTCGGGTTTATGGCTACACCTTC,CASSQTRVYGYTF,-,TRBV28,-,TRBJ1-2
TGTGCCAGCAGCTCCCTCCGGACTAGCGGGAACCACGAGCAGTACTTC,CASSSLRTSGNHEQYF,-,TRBV7-6,TRBD2,TRBJ2-7
TGTGCCAGCAGACCCAGGACAGCCGCCGGACCATCACCCCTCCACTTT,CASRPRTAAGPSPLHF,-,TRBV28,-,TRBJ1-6
TGTGCCACCAGCAGGAACCCGGGATCGAGGGGGAATGAGCAGTTCTTC,CATSRNPGSRGNEQFF,once,TRBV15,-,TRBJ2-1
TGTGCAAGTCGCTTAGCTCCTTTCGGTGGAAACACCATATATTTT,CASRLAPFGGNTIYF,once,TRBV12-2,-,TRBJ1-3
TGTGCCAGCAGTTACACTGGGACTAGCGGAGAGCAGTTCTTC,CASSYTGTSGEQFF,-,TRBV6-5,TRBD2,TRBJ2-1
TGTGCCAGCAGCGTAGGGAGCGGGAGCTCCTACAATGAGCAGTTCTTC,CASSVGSGSSYNEQFF,once,TRBV9,TRBD2,TRBJ2-1
TGTGCCAGCAGCCCCCGACTAGCGGGAGTCACCGGGGAGCTGTTTTTT,CASSPRLAGVTGELFF,-,TRBV27,TRBD2,TRBJ2-2
TGTGCCACCAGCAGAGCCACGACAGGGCGAGGAGAGACCCAGTACTTC,CATSRATTGRGETQYF,-,TRBV15,TRBD1,TRBJ2-5
TGTGCCAGCACCCGACACGTGGGGACAGGGTCAGGAGCGGGCCGTCCCACCTACGAGCAGTACTTC,CASTRHVGTGSGAGRPTYEQYF,-,TRBV28,TRBD1,TRBJ2-7
TGTGCCAGCAGTTATTTACAGGGGATCGGCAATGAGCAGTTCTTC,CASSYLQGIGNEQFF,-,TRBV6-5,TRBD1,TRBJ2-1
TGTGCCAGCAGCCCCCGAGGGACAGGGATAGGTAGATCTTCGGGCTACACCTTC,CASSPRGTGIGRSSGYTF,-,TRBV5-6,TRBD1,TRBJ1-2
TGTGCCAGCACCATCTCCCCGGTGAATGAGCAGTTCTTC,CASTISPVNEQFF,-,TRBV27,-,TRBJ2-1
TGTGCCAGCAGCTCCTACTATGGCTACACCTTC,CASSSYYGYTF,-,TRBV7-8,-,TRBJ1-2